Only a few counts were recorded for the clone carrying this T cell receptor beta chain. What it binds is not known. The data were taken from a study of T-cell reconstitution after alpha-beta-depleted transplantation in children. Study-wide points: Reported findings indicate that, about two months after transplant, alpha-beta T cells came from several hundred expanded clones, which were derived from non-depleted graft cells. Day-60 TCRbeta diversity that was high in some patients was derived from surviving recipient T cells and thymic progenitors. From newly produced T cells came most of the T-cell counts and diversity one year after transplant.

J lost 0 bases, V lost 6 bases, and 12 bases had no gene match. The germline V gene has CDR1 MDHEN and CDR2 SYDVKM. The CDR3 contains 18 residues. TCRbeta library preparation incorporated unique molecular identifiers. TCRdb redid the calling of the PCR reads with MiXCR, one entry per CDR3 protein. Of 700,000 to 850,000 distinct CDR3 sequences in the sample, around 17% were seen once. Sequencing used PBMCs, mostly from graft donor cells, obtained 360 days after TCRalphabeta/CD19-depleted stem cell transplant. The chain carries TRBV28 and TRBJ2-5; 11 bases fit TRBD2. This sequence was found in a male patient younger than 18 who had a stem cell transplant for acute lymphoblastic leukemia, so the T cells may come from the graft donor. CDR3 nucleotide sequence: TGTGCCAGCAGCGCTGGACTAGCGGGCCTATTGTACCAAGAGACCCAGTACTTC. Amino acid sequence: CASSAGLAGLLYQETQYF.